The 25 T cell receptor beta chains below all came from one sample that was sequenced in a study of cytomegalovirus exposure and HLA in healthy donors. The primer mix had 60 Vbeta and 13 Jbeta primers. Produced via immunoSEQ multiplex PCR; TCRdb's table is partial and in-frame only. The table records some 150,000 clones, 78% of them present only once. The sequencing input was PBMCs. These TCRs come from a man aged 35-49 years in good health and CMV-seropositive.

The chain carries TRBV18 and TRBJ1-3; 7 bases agree with TRBD1. Germline-derived CDR1 and CDR2 are KGHSH and LQKENI. Unmatched junction bases numbered 4, after V lost 1 base and J lost 1 base. This CDR3 is 16 amino acids long. CDR3 sequence reads: CASSPLVRGSGNTIYF. The CDR3, as DNA: TGTGCCAGCTCACCACTTGTCAGGGGGTCTGGAAACACCATATATTTT.

The V and J genes are TRBV7-8 and TRBJ2-7; tentative D call: TRBD1 (6 bases). Trimming left V 1 base short and J 3 bases short, with 10 bases between. Per the germline V gene, CDR1 is SGHVS and CDR2 is FQNEAQ. This CDR3 has 14 amino acids. In nucleotides, the CDR3 is TGTGCCAGCAGCTTAGGTTCGGACAGCTACGAGCAGTACTTC. Protein: CASSLGSDSYEQYF.

CDR3 nucleotides: TGCAGCGTTGATGGGCTAGCGGGAGTTGGGAATGAGCAGTTCTTC. It is translated as CSVDGLAGVGNEQFF. The chain has TRBV29-1 and TRBJ2-1, with TRBD2 matching 10 bases. This CDR3 has 15 residues. CDR1 and CDR2 (germline): SQVTM, ANQGSEA. The V and J ends lost 3 bases and 7 bases, in that order; junction bases with no gene match: 9.

V is TRBV4-3 and J is TRBJ1-5; D is possibly TRBD1 (5 bases). The CDR3 is made up of 12 amino acids. CDR1 LGHNA and CDR2 YSLEER come from the germline V gene. V was cut by 0 bases and J by 11 bases, with 8 bases left in between. As DNA, the CDR3 is TGCGCCAGCAGCCAAGATCGGGGGGCCCAGCATTTT. It translates to CASSQDRGAQHF.

The chain joins TRBV9 to TRBJ1-1; 9 bases line up with TRBD1. The CDR3 runs 14 residues. The J segment lost 4 bases and the V segment lost 1 base, leaving 2 bases of the junction unmatched. From germline, CDR1 is SGDLS and CDR2 YYNGEE. CDR3 nucleotides: TGTGCCAGCAGCGTAACAGGGGGCCCCACTGAAGCTTTCTTT. Its translation: CASSVTGGPTEAFF.

The rearrangement uses TRBV19 and TRBJ1-1; TRBD1 agrees at 8 bases. Trimming cost V 7 bases and J 1 base; bases outside gene matches: 11. This CDR3 is built from 16 residues. Germline V gene lookup returns CDR1 LNHDA and CDR2 SQIVND (reference sequence). CDR3 loop: CASIPTLGTGNTEAFF. CDR3 DNA: TGTGCCAGTATTCCCACCCTGGGGACAGGGAACACTGAAGCTTTCTTT.

The rearrangement uses TRBV2 and TRBJ2-3; D gene unclear. The CDR3 runs 15 residues. Trimming took 7 bases from V and 2 from J, leaving 16 bases between them. Germline V gives CDR1 SNHLY, CDR2 FYNNEI. The DNA for the CDR3 is TGTGCCAGCACCAGAAGACTGCCCAACACAGATACGCAGTATTTT. The encoded protein is CASTRRLPNTDTQYF.

The V and J genes are TRBV30 and TRBJ1-1; TRBD1 matches 8 bases. Germline V gives CDR1 GTSNPN, CDR2 SVGIG (reference sequence). V dropped 4 bases and J dropped 5; count of bases not matched to a gene: 9. The CDR3 spans 14 residues. CDR3 DNA: TGTGCCTGGATCGCGACAGGGGTGGGAACTGAAGCTTTCTTT. It is translated as CAWIATGVGTEAFF.

The chain uses TRBV19 and TRBJ1-2; TRBD1 agrees at 7 bases. From germline, CDR1 is LNHDA and CDR2 SQIVND (reference sequence). The CDR3 consists of 13 residues. V gave up 6 bases and J gave up 3 bases; unmatched junction bases: 4. As DNA, the CDR3 is TGTGCCAGTAGAGGGGGCAGGGACTATGGCTACACCTTC. It translates to CASRGGRDYGYTF.

The chain has TRBV6-6 and TRBJ2-1, with TRBD1 identical over 8 bases. The V segment lost 7 bases and the J segment 6 bases; nucleotides outside the gene matches: 8. Germline V gives CDR1 MNHNY, CDR2 SVGAGI (reference sequence). This CDR3 is 14 amino acids long. The CDR3 DNA is TGTGCCAGCATCGAGGACAGGGCGAGCAATGAGCAGTTCTTC. Translated, it gives CASIEDRASNEQFF.

The chain couples TRBV6-5 to TRBJ2-3, with TRBD1 as a possible D gene (6 bases). CDR1 and CDR2 (germline): MNHEY, SVGAGI. Trimming left V 6 bases short and J 0 bases short, with 10 bases between. This CDR3 region has 14 residues. CDR3 loop: CASRKDRSTDTQYF. The CDR3 DNA is TGTGCCAGCAGGAAGGACAGAAGCACAGATACGCAGTATTTT.

Of note for this clone: At one end, the junction sequence differs from germline, possibly due to a read error. The chain uses TRBV7-3 and TRBJ2-7; 9 nucleotides agree with TRBD1. The CDR3 consists of 14 residues. Germline V lookup: CDR1 SGHTA, CDR2 FQGTGA. The CDR3 DNA reads as TGTGCCAGCAGCCTGGACTCCGGGACAGGGTTTCGGAGTTTC. Translating gives CASSLDSGTGFRSF.

The sample holds a few counts of this clone. The chain recombines TRBV6-5 with TRBJ2-7; D is unresolved. The CDR3 is 14 residues long. The V end lost 0 bases, the J end lost 1 base, and 7 bases lay between the germline ends. Germline V lookup: CDR1 MNHEY, CDR2 SVGAGI. This CDR3 is CASSYSRVSYEQYF. The CDR3 DNA reads TGTGCCAGCAGTTACTCGAGAGTATCCTACGAGCAGTACTTC.

This sequence joins TRBV6-1 and TRBJ1-5; D unresolved. Germline V lookup: CDR1 MNHNS, CDR2 SASEGT. V lost 8 bases, J lost 3 bases, and 11 bases lay in between. The length of the CDR3 is 13 residues. DNA for the CDR3: TGTGCCAGCCGAGGGTTAGTCAATCAGCCCCAGCATTTT. Translation gives CASRGLVNQPQHF.

The chain is built from TRBV5-1 and TRBJ2-1, with 8 bases matching TRBD2. The CDR3 is made up of 15 amino acids. Germline V CDR1 and CDR2: SGHRS, YFSETQ. V lost 1 base, J lost 4 bases, and 4 bases stayed unmatched. CDR3 DNA sequence: TGCGCCAGCAGCTTGATTAGCGGGGATTACAATGAGCAGTTCTTC. It encodes CASSLISGDYNEQFF.

The chain carries TRBV28 and TRBJ2-1, with 7 bases identical to TRBD1. From germline, CDR1 is MDHEN and CDR2 SYDVKM. Trimming took 6 bases from V and 10 from J; bases not matched to a gene: 21. The CDR3 sequence is 17 residues long. This chain's CDR3 is CASRHTQGTETRREQFF. CDR3 sequence (DNA): TGTGCCAGCAGACATACACAGGGGACAGAAACACGACGCGAGCAGTTCTTC.

The chain is built from TRBV6-6 and TRBJ1-2; no definite D call. Germline CDR1 MNHNY, CDR2 SVGAGI (reference sequence). V was cut by 5 bases and J by 6 bases, with 19 bases left in between. This CDR3 region has 15 residues. The CDR3 coding sequence is TGTGCCAGCAGTCACCCAGGCGACATGTTCCATGGCTACACCTTC. It translates to CASSHPGDMFHGYTF.

The chain links TRBV19 to TRBJ1-5; 10 bases map to TRBD1. Germline V gene sequence: CDR1 LNHDA, CDR2 SQIVND (reference sequence). The J segment lost 5 bases and the V segment lost 5 bases, leaving 12 bases of the junction unmatched. This CDR3 has 17 residues. CDR3 sequence: CASSREWGTGVDQPQHF. The CDR3 DNA reads as TGTGCCAGTAGTCGCGAGTGGGGGACAGGGGTCGATCAGCCCCAGCATTTT.

The J gene is TRBJ2-6, the V gene TRBV5-1; D ambiguous. Between the trimmed V and J ends, which lost 0 bases and 0 bases, there was a span of 13 bases. Germline CDR1 and CDR2: SGHRS and YFSETQ. There are 18 residues in the CDR3. CDR3 in DNA: TGCGCCAGCAGCTTGGGTGGAGCGTCTGGCTCTGGGGCCAACGTCCTGACTTTC. Its protein product is CASSLGGASGSGANVLTF. The full variable domain, rest sourced from reference TRBV5-1 and TRBJ2-6, is KAGVTQTPRYLIKTRGQQVTLSCSPISGHRSVSWYQQTPGQGLQFLFEYFSETQRNKGNFPGRFSGRQFSNSRSEMNVSTLELGDSALYLCASSLGGASGSGANVLTFGAGSRLTVL.

V and J are TRBV11-1 and TRBJ1-3, with D unresolved. CDR3 length: 15 amino acids. The germline V gene has CDR1 SGHAT and CDR2 FQDESV (reference sequence). The V end lost 6 bases, the J end lost 4 bases, and 16 bases lay between the germline ends. The CDR3 DNA sequence: TGTGCCAGCAGTGCGGGCAGTGCGTCCGGAAACACCATATATTTT. As protein: CASSAGSASGNTIYF.

The sample holds a few counts of this clone. The genes are TRBV6-5 and TRBJ1-4; no firm D call. Germline assignment: CDR1 MNHEY and CDR2 SVGAGI. Trimming stripped 3 bases from V and 4 bases from J, with 9 bases between. There are 14 residues in the CDR3. The CDR3 is CASSYEAGNEKLFF. For the CDR3, the DNA is TGTGCCAGCAGTTATGAGGCGGGTAATGAAAAACTGTTTTTT.

The CDR3 DNA reads TGCAGTGCTAGAGACCGCGGCGAGCAGTTCTTC. This translates into CSARDRGEQFF. This sequence joins TRBV20-1 and TRBJ2-1; D remains unclear. The germline gives CDR1 DFQATT, CDR2 SNEGSKA (reference sequence). V lost 0 bases, J lost 10 bases, and 7 bases lay in between. This CDR3 contains 11 residues.

This chain connects TRBV19 to TRBJ2-1; possible D gene TRBD2, 5 bases. Trimming shortened V by 0 bases and J by 6 bases, and 24 bases separated the two germline ends. This CDR3 spans 19 amino acids. Germline CDR1 is LNHDA and CDR2 is SQIVND (reference sequence). In DNA, the CDR3 is TGTGCCAGTAGTATAGATGGGAGTGGGGTTGGCTTGGCGGGCAATGAGCAGTTCTTC. This codes for CASSIDGSGVGLAGNEQFF.

This clone was detected only once. The chain recombines TRBV30 with TRBJ2-2; 8 bases match TRBD2. This CDR3 has 16 amino acids. V trimming: 3 bases; J trimming: 1 base; junction bases outside the gene matches: 7. Germline values: CDR1 GTSNPN, CDR2 SVGIG (reference sequence). The CDR3 loop is CAWRTAGDGNTGELFF. The CDR3 nucleotides read TGTGCCTGGAGGACAGCGGGAGATGGGAACACCGGGGAGCTGTTTTTT.

The chain joins TRBV4-1 to TRBJ2-2; TRBD2 agrees at 14 bases. CDR3 length equals 18 residues. Trimming removed 2 bases from V and 0 bases from J; junction bases left unmatched: 2. Germline CDR1 MGHRA, CDR2 YSYEKL. CDR3: CASSQLGLAGANTGELFF. DNA of the CDR3: TGCGCCAGCAGCCAACTGGGACTAGCGGGAGCGAACACCGGGGAGCTGTTTTTT.